Listed below are T cell receptor beta chains from one sample, sequenced in a study of T cells in localized non-small cell lung cancer. The method was immunoSEQ multiplex PCR; TCRdb's version includes in-frame clones alone and lacks a portion of them. This table has 23,000 or so clones, approximately 85% appearing once. Source: peripheral blood mononuclear cells, taken before any cancer treatment. All receptors derive from a male donor at least 60 years old with stage II lung adenocarcinoma. The CDR3 runs from the conserved cysteine through the conserved F or W. A D gene is named only where the DNA matches it firmly. The size field is filled for only some rows; it gives once, few, many or a size class.

J gene | V gene | CDR3 length | clone size | D gene | CDR3 DNA | CDR3 protein
TRBJ2-7 | TRBV7-9 | 12 | NA | NA | TGTGCCAGCAGCTCCCGCAGCTACGAGCAGTACTTC | CASSSRSYEQYF
TRBJ2-1 | TRBV28 | 15 | NA | NA | TGTGCCAGCAGTAACCGACAGGCCTTGGGGAATGAGCAGTTCTTC | CASSNRQALGNEQFF
TRBJ2-3 | TRBV5-8 | 17 | NA | TRBD2 | TGTGCCAGCAGCTCGGGACTAGCGGGAGCGAAAACAGATACGCAGTATTTT | CASSSGLAGAKTDTQYF
TRBJ2-1 | TRBV6-5 | 15 | once | TRBD2 | TGTGCCAGCAGCCCTGGGACTAGTTCCTACAATGAGCAGTTCTTC | CASSPGTSSYNEQFF
TRBJ2-1 | TRBV5-1 | 17 | NA | TRBD1 | TGCGCCAGCAGCTTGCAACCGACAGGGCCTGCCTACAATGAGCAGTTCTTC | CASSLQPTGPAYNEQFF
TRBJ2-7 | TRBV19 | 13 | NA | NA | TGTGCCAGTTCCCGGCACAGCTCCTACGAGCAGTACTTC | CASSRHSSYEQYF
TRBJ2-3 | TRBV19 | 16 | NA | TRBD2 | TGTGCCAGTAGTCTACGTGGGGGGGTCTCGTCAGATACGCAGTATTTT | CASSLRGGVSSDTQYF
TRBJ2-3 | TRBV5-1 | 16 | NA | NA | TGCGCCAGCAGCTTGAGGGCAGCGAGTAACACAGATACGCAGTATTTT | CASSLRAASNTDTQYF
TRBJ2-7 | TRBV19 | 15 | large | TRBD1 | TGTGCCAGTAGCTCATCCGGGACAGGGGTTTACGAGCAGTACTTC | CASSSSGTGVYEQYF
TRBJ1-2 | TRBV5-3 | 15 | NA | NA | TGTGCCAGCAGCTTGGCAGGGACCCGACTAGGAGGCTACACCTTC | CASSLAGTRLGGYTF
TRBJ1-2 | TRBV2 | 12 | NA | NA | TGTGCCAGCAGTGGCAGCCTCTATGGCTACACCTTC | CASSGSLYGYTF
TRBJ1-1 | TRBV29-1 | 10 | few | NA | TGCAGCGGACAGAACACTGAAGCTTTCTTT | CSGQNTEAFF
TRBJ1-2 | TRBV28 | 14 | NA | NA | TGTGCCAGCAGACCAGGGGATCGTAACTATGGCTACACCTTC | CASRPGDRNYGYTF
TRBJ2-7 | TRBV6-1 | 14 | NA | TRBD1 | TGTGCCAGCAGAAGGACAGGGTACGTCCACGAGCAGTACTTC | CASRRTGYVHEQYF
TRBJ1-1 | TRBV19 | 14 | NA | NA | TGTGCCAGTAGTTCCCGGACCGAGAATGCTGAAGCTTTCTTT | CASSSRTENAEAFF
TRBJ2-1 | TRBV18 | 15 | NA | TRBD2 | TGTGCCAGCTCACCGGGACTAGCAAGTAACAATGAGCAGTTCTTC | CASSPGLASNNEQFF
TRBJ2-2 | TRBV10-3 | 13 | NA | NA | TGTGCCATCACCCCCGCGAGCGCCGGGGAGCTGTTTTTT | CAITPASAGELFF
TRBJ1-5 | TRBV5-8 | 12 | once | NA | TGTGCCAGCAGCTTGGCAAATCAGCCCCAGCATTTT | CASSLANQPQHF
TRBJ1-1 | TRBV5-4 | 13 | NA | NA | TGTGCCAGCAGCTTGAGGCAGAACACTGAAGCTTTCTTT | CASSLRQNTEAFF
TRBJ2-1 | TRBV11-2 | 15 | NA | TRBD2 | TGTGCCAGCAGCTTAGCGGGGGGTGCTTACAATGAGCAGTTCTTC | CASSLAGGAYNEQFF
TRBJ1-1 | TRBV5-4 | 12 | NA | NA | TGTGCCAGCAGCTTCTCGTTCAGTGAAGCTTTCTTT | CASSFSFSEAFF
TRBJ1-5 | TRBV21-1 | 17 | NA | NA | TGTGCCAGCGATCCGCTTCTGACAGGGGGAGGTAATCAGCCCCAGCATTTT | CASDPLLTGGGNQPQHF
TRBJ1-1 | TRBV18 | 17 | NA | NA | TGTGCCAGCTCACCAAATGATCTGGGGCCGGGGAGCACTGAAGCTTTCTTT | CASSPNDLGPGSTEAFF
TRBJ2-7 | TRBV18 | 16 | NA | NA | TGTGCCAGCTCACCATCCTTAGCGGAACCAAACTACGAGCAGTACTTC | CASSPSLAEPNYEQYF
TRBJ1-2 | TRBV2 | 13 | NA | NA | TGTGCCAGCAGGTTTTGGGGGGATAGTGGCTACACCTTC | CASRFWGDSGYTF
TRBJ2-7 | TRBV6-1 | 15 | NA | NA | TGTGCCAGCAGTGAGGCAGCGATGCCTTTCTACGAGCAGTACTTC | CASSEAAMPFYEQYF
TRBJ2-7 | TRBV7-6 | 14 | NA | TRBD2 | TGTGCCAGCAGCTTAGGGGAGGGGATGAGCGAGCAGTACTTC | CASSLGEGMSEQYF
TRBJ1-4 | TRBV2 | 15 | NA | NA | TGTGCCAGCAGTGGGTATTCCGGGCGGGATGAAAAACTGTTTTTT | CASSGYSGRDEKLFF
TRBJ1-1 | TRBV6-6 | 11 | NA | NA | TGTGCCAGCAGCTGGAACACTGAAGCTTTCTTT | CASSWNTEAFF
TRBJ2-7 | TRBV15 | 16 | NA | NA | TGTGCCACCAGCATAGATACTCGATCAACCGGCTACGAGCAGTACTTC | CATSIDTRSTGYEQYF
TRBJ2-7 | TRBV7-2 | 14 | NA | TRBD1 | TGTGCCAGCAGGACAGGGTCCCTCTCCTACGAGCAGTACTTC | CASRTGSLSYEQYF
TRBJ2-4 | TRBV5-3 | 14 | once | TRBD2 | TGTGCCAGCAGCGGGGGACCGGCCAAAAACATTCAGTACTTC | CASSGGPAKNIQYF
TRBJ2-2 | TRBV6-5 | 15 | NA | NA | TGTGCCAGCAGCAGCGGTAGACTAGTCCCCGGGGAGCTGTTTTTT | CASSSGRLVPGELFF
TRBJ2-5 | TRBV7-6 | 15 | medium-sized | NA | TGTGCCAGCAGCTTAGCGTGGGGGAATCAAGAGACCCAGTACTTC | CASSLAWGNQETQYF
TRBJ2-7 | TRBV7-2 | 14 | NA | NA | TGTGCCAGCAGCTTAGTGGGCGGGAATGCCGAGCAGTACTTC | CASSLVGGNAEQYF
TRBJ1-3 | TRBV7-2 | 13 | once | NA | TGTGCCAGCAGCCGCTGGATCGGAAACACCATATATTTT | CASSRWIGNTIYF
TRBJ2-7 | TRBV28 | 13 | NA | TRBD2 | TGTGCCAGCAGTCACGGGACTAACTACGAGCAGTACTTC | CASSHGTNYEQYF
TRBJ1-1 | TRBV6-5 | 13 | NA | NA | TGTGCCAGCAGCAGGACGGAGAACACTGAAGCTTTCTTT | CASSRTENTEAFF
TRBJ2-3 | TRBV2 | 15 | NA | NA | TGTGCCAGCACCAATAGGGGGCAGGGGGGCGATACGCAGTATTTT | CASTNRGQGGDTQYF
TRBJ2-6 | TRBV7-7 | 18 | NA | TRBD2 | TGTGCTAGCAGCCCGAGACTAGCGGGAGAGTCTGGGGCCAACGTCCTGACTTTC | CASSPRLAGESGANVLTF
TRBJ2-3 | TRBV11-3 | 13 | NA | NA | TGTGCCAGCAGCTTAGAGCGCCGAAGTACGCAGTATTTT | CASSLERRSTQYF
TRBJ2-1 | TRBV28 | 17 | NA | TRBD2 | TGTGCCAGCAGATGGGGGGTTAAGCGGGATAGATACAATGAGCAGTTCTTC | CASRWGVKRDRYNEQFF
TRBJ1-5 | TRBV10-2 | 14 | NA | NA | TGCGCCAGCAGCCCCCAGACAGTAAATCAGCCCCAGCATTTT | CASSPQTVNQPQHF
TRBJ2-6 | TRBV2 | 15 | NA | NA | TGTGCCAGCAGTGTGGGGGTATCTGGGGCCAACGTCCTGACTTTC | CASSVGVSGANVLTF
TRBJ2-4 | TRBV7-2 | 13 | NA | NA | TGTGCCAGCAGAAACAACGGTGAAAGCATTCAGTACTTC | CASRNNGESIQYF
TRBJ2-7 | TRBV11-3 | 15 | NA | NA | TGTGCCAGCAGCCTTCCCTCTCCAGGGGCCTACGAGCAGTACTTC | CASSLPSPGAYEQYF
TRBJ1-1 | TRBV4-1 | 16 | NA | NA | TGCGCCAGCAGCCAGGCCTGGGGGGATTCGAACACTGAAGCTTTCTTT | CASSQAWGDSNTEAFF
TRBJ2-2 | TRBV2 | 14 | NA | NA | TGTGCCGTAAAGGGAACTGTGAACACCGGGGAGCTGTTTTTT | CAVKGTVNTGELFF
TRBJ2-7 | TRBV7-9 | 14 | NA | NA | TGTGCCAGCAGCTTCTGGGGGGAAGCCTACGAGCAGTACTTC | CASSFWGEAYEQYF
TRBJ2-5 | TRBV4-2 | 15 | NA | TRBD1 | TGTGCCAGCAGCCAAGAGGACAGGGGTTCGGAGACCCAGTACTTC | CASSQEDRGSETQYF
TRBJ1-5 | TRBV27 | 13 | few | NA | TGTGCCAGCAGCGCAGGGGGCAATCAGCCCCAGCATTTT | CASSAGGNQPQHF
TRBJ2-3 | TRBV11-2 | 13 | NA | NA | TGTGCCAGCAGCGAAAGGAGCTTAGATACGCAGTATTTT | CASSERSLDTQYF